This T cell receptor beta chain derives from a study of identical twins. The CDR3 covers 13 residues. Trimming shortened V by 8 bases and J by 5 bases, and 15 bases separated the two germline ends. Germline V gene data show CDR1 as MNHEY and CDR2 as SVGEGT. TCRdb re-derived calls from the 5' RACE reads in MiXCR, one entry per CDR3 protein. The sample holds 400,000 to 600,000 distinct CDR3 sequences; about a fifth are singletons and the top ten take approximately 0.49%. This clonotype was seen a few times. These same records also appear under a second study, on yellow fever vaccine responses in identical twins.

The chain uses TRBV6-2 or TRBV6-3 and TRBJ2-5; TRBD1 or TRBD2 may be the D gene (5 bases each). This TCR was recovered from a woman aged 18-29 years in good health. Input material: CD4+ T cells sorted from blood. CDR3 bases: TGTGCCAGCGGGACGCGGCCTGAGGAGACCCAGTACTTC. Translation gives CASGTRPEETQYF.